A single sample gave rise to the 10 T cell receptor beta chains below, sequenced in a study of cytomegalovirus exposure and HLA in healthy donors. It was with 60 Vbeta and 13 Jbeta primers that the PCR ran. The assay was immunoSEQ multiplex PCR, and TCRdb's table has in-frame clones only and misses some. The repertoire includes some 150,000 clones, about four fifths of them detected once, and 3.5% to 4.5% sits in the top ten. The sample consisted of PBMCs. The receptors here all came from a human donor in good health.

The V and J genes are TRBV15 and TRBJ1-1; TRBD1 aligns across 10 bases. Germline values: CDR1 LNHNV, CDR2 YYDKDF (reference sequence). The CDR3 runs 15 residues. Trimming removed 4 bases from V and 5 bases from J; junction bases left unmatched: 7. CDR3 region: CATSTRQGAGTEAFF. The DNA of the CDR3 is TGTGCCACCAGCACGCGACAGGGGGCGGGAACTGAAGCTTTCTTT.

The chain joins TRBV27 to TRBJ2-7, with D possibly matching TRBD2 (6 bases). V was trimmed by 5 bases and J by 0 bases, leaving 14 bases between them. Germline V lookup: CDR1 MNHEY, CDR2 SMNVEV (reference sequence). The CDR3 loop spans 15 amino acids. CDR3 region: CASSLVFGSSYEQYF. In DNA form, the CDR3 reads TGTGCCAGCAGTCTAGTATTCGGGAGCTCCTACGAGCAGTACTTC.

This chain joins TRBV2 and TRBJ1-5; TRBD1 matches at 7 bases. The ends lost 6 bases at V and 5 bases at J; junction bases unmatched: 7. The CDR3 spans 14 residues. Germline CDR1 reads SNHLY; CDR2 reads FYNNEI. The CDR3 sequence: CASSQETGHQPQHF. The CDR3 DNA sequence: TGTGCCAGCAGCCAGGAGACAGGGCATCAGCCCCAGCATTTT.

The chain has TRBV6-1 and TRBJ1-5; 10 nucleotides align to TRBD1. This CDR3 is built from 15 residues. The germline V gene encodes CDR1 MNHNS and CDR2 SASEGT. Trimming at V came to 6 bases and at J to 7 bases, leaving 9 bases not matched to a gene. The CDR3 loop is CASSPQRQGAQPQHF. The CDR3 coding sequence is TGTGCCAGCAGCCCACAGAGACAGGGGGCGCAGCCCCAGCATTTT.

As DNA, the CDR3 is TGTGCCAGCAGTTATTCTCCAGGGAACTTTAATTCACCCCTCCACTTT. This sequence encodes CASSYSPGNFNSPLHF. The chain recombines TRBV6-5 with TRBJ1-6, with D possibly TRBD1 on 5 matching bases. The CDR3 extends over 16 amino acids. Trimming left V 3 bases short and J 6 bases short, with 15 bases between. Germline V gene sequence: CDR1 MNHEY, CDR2 SVGAGI.

This chain joins TRBV19 and TRBJ1-2; D ambiguous. The length of the CDR3 is 12 residues. Trimming removed 5 bases at V and 2 bases at J, with 6 bases between. Germline CDR1 reads LNHDA; CDR2 reads SQIVND (reference sequence). The CDR3 is CASSGQNYGYTF. Written as DNA, the CDR3 is TGTGCCAGTAGTGGGCAGAACTATGGCTACACCTTC.

The genes are TRBV10-3 and TRBJ1-5; D possibly corresponds to TRBD1 (5 bases). The CDR3 spans 15 residues. CDR1 is ENHRY and CDR2 is SYGVKD in the germline V gene. V was shortened by 10 bases and J by 6 bases, with 22 bases between the two germline ends. Here the CDR3 DNA reads TGTGCCACCCTGGAGGGGCTGGAGTCTGGTCAGCCCCAGCATTTT. This encodes CATLEGLESGQPQHF.

CDR3 DNA sequence: TGCAGCGTCTGGACAGGCGGGCTGAACACTGAAGCTTTCTTT. This sequence encodes CSVWTGGLNTEAFF. This rearrangement joins TRBV29-1 to TRBJ1-1, with TRBD1 matching over 7 bases. The CDR3 length is 14 residues. Germline V CDR1 and CDR2: SQVTM, ANQGSEA. With 6 bases clipped from V and 0 bases from J, the junction kept 7 bases outside the gene matches.

This chain links TRBV6-5 with TRBJ1-3; D unclear. V gave up 8 bases and J gave up 1 base, with 9 bases separating them. This CDR3 contains 13 residues. Germline-derived CDR1 and CDR2 are MNHEY and SVGAGI. The CDR3 sequence: CASGRDSGNTIYF. The CDR3, as DNA: TGTGCCAGCGGACGGGATTCTGGAAACACCATATATTTT.

The V call is TRBV19, the J call TRBJ2-1; weak D call: TRBD2 (6 bases). V was pared by 3 bases and J by 5 bases, with 11 bases between. The CDR3 runs to 14 residues. CDR1 and CDR2 (germline): LNHDA, SQIVND (reference sequence). DNA for the CDR3: TGTGCCAGTAGTATTCGGGGGAGTAACAATGAGCAGTTCTTC. Its translation is CASSIRGSNNEQFF.